This is a list of T cell receptor beta chains from one sample in a study of blood T cell repertoires in COVID-19. This table comes from immunoSEQ multiplex PCR, and its TCRdb copy is limited to in-frame clones, with some not included. This sample has about 55,000 clones, with roughly 70% found just once. Sequencing was performed on peripheral blood. These receptors were taken from a woman in her 70s with acute or convalescent COVID-19. Both conserved end residues are part of each CDR3. Fields, in order: V gene, J gene, clone size, D gene, CDR3 DNA, CDR3 protein. D genes are given only for firm matches. Size tells how often a clone was seen (once, few, many) or the class of an expanded clone, and some rows leave it out.

TRBV5-6,TRBJ1-4,NA,TRBD1,TGTGCCAGCAGCAGGGGACAGCCTGACGAGGAAAAACTGTTTTTT,CASSRGQPDEEKLFF
TRBV5-1,TRBJ2-5,NA,NA,TGCGCCAGCAGCTTGAGGGAACAGCTTACAGCGGGAGAGACCCAGTACTTC,CASSLREQLTAGETQYF
TRBV6-5,TRBJ1-6,NA,NA,TGTGCCAGCAGGCCCAGGGGCTTCAATTCACCCCTCCACTTT,CASRPRGFNSPLHF
TRBV5-1,TRBJ1-1,NA,NA,TGCGCCAGCAGCTTGGTAGGGGCAGGTGAAGCTTTCTTT,CASSLVGAGEAFF
TRBV19,TRBJ1-6,many,NA,TGTGCCAGTGATAAGGGGGGAGGGAGATCACCCCTCCACTTT,CASDKGGGRSPLHF
TRBV5-1,TRBJ1-5,NA,NA,TGCGCCAGCAGCTTGTTCCCGACAGGTAGCAATCAGCCCCAGCATTTT,CASSLFPTGSNQPQHF
TRBV3-1/TRBV3-2,TRBJ2-7,few,NA,TGTGCCAGCAGCCACCAGGTAAGCTACGAGCAGTACTTC,CASSHQVSYEQYF
TRBV19,TRBJ1-1,NA,NA,TGTGCCAGTACCCACAGGTTAAGGGACACTGAAGCTTTCTTT,CASTHRLRDTEAFF
TRBV6-5,TRBJ2-7,NA,TRBD2,TGTGCCAGCAGTTACTCGCGGGGGGGCTACGAGCAGTACTTC,CASSYSRGGYEQYF
TRBV19,TRBJ1-5,NA,NA,TGTGCCAGTAGTATAGAGTTCCGGGGATGGCAGCCCCAGCATTTT,CASSIEFRGWQPQHF
TRBV30,TRBJ2-6,NA,TRBD1,TGTGCCTGGGCAGGGGGATTTCATGGGGCCAACGTCCTGACTTTC,CAWAGGFHGANVLTF
TRBV9,TRBJ1-5,NA,TRBD1,TGTGCCAGCAGCCCTGATCCCGGGACAGGAGTCAATCAGCCCCAGCATTTT,CASSPDPGTGVNQPQHF
TRBV24-1,TRBJ1-2,NA,NA,TGTGCCACCAGTGAGGGGGCGGGCGGCTACACCTTC,CATSEGAGGYTF
TRBV5-4,TRBJ1-2,NA,NA,TGTGCCAGCAGCTTGGAAGGGGGGGTGCGGTATGGCTACACCTTC,CASSLEGGVRYGYTF
TRBV24-1,TRBJ1-1,NA,NA,TGTGCCACCAGTGTTTCAGGGGAAGCTTTCTTT,CATSVSGEAFF
TRBV15,TRBJ2-7,NA,TRBD1,TGTGCCACCAGCAGGGGAGGACAGGGGTTCAACGAGCAGTACTTC,CATSRGGQGFNEQYF
TRBV7-8,TRBJ1-2,NA,NA,TGTGCCAGCACCGCCGGTTTGGGGCAAGGCTACACCTTC,CASTAGLGQGYTF
TRBV10-2,TRBJ2-1,NA,NA,TGCGCCACCACCCCGGGCTCCTACAATGAGCAGTTCTTC,CATTPGSYNEQFF
TRBV6-5,TRBJ1-4,NA,NA,TGTGCCAGCAGTTATCGCTGGGCAGATAATGAAAAACTGTTTTTT,CASSYRWADNEKLFF
TRBV10-2,TRBJ2-5,once,NA,TGCGCCAGCAGTGCCGGGTATCAGCAGTACTTC,CASSAGYQQYF
TRBV5-1,TRBJ2-2,NA,NA,TGCGCCAGCAGCTCACAGGGTAACACCGGGGAGCTGTTTTTT,CASSSQGNTGELFF
TRBV9,TRBJ2-3,NA,NA,TGTGCCAGCAGCCCCTGGGGAGCTAGCACAGATACGCAGTATTTT,CASSPWGASTDTQYF
TRBV5-1,TRBJ2-3,NA,TRBD2,TGCGCCAGCAGCGCACCTCAGGCGGGGGGCACAGATACGCAGTATTTT,CASSAPQAGGTDTQYF
TRBV6-4,TRBJ2-3,NA,NA,TGTGCCAGCAGTGAGGTTGCCGAGGGGGAAACGCAGTATTTT,CASSEVAEGETQYF
TRBV19,TRBJ1-4,NA,TRBD1,TGTGCCAGTAGTGGGACAGGGGGCGGAAAACTGTTTTTT,CASSGTGGGKLFF
TRBV12-5,TRBJ2-7,NA,NA,TGTGCTAGTGGTTTGGTACCGTCGGTTCTTGTGGCTAGATTCACCCACGAGCAGTACTTC,CASGLVPSVLVARFTHEQYF
TRBV5-4,TRBJ2-1,NA,NA,TGTGCCAGCAGTTCACCGTTTTACCAGGGCAGTAATCTAAGAGACAATGAGCAGTTCTTC,CASSSPFYQGSNLRDNEQFF
TRBV7-9,TRBJ1-1,once,TRBD1,TGTGCCAGCAGCTCAACCGGGACAGTAAATACTGAAGCTTTCTTT,CASSSTGTVNTEAFF
TRBV14,TRBJ2-5,many,TRBD2,TGTGCCAGCAGCCTCACTAGCGGGGGGCGCCAAGAGACCCAGTACTTC,CASSLTSGGRQETQYF
TRBV5-4,TRBJ1-2,NA,TRBD1,TGTGCCAGCAGCGAAGGAGGGGGCTACAACTATGGCTACACCTTC,CASSEGGGYNYGYTF
TRBV6-5,TRBJ1-5,NA,TRBD1,TGTGCCAGCAGGCTTGGGACAGGGTTCAATCAGCCCCAGCATTTT,CASRLGTGFNQPQHF
TRBV7-9,TRBJ1-4,once,NA,TGTGCCAGCAGCTCTCTAATGGGTTTGGGGGCTGAAAAACTGTTTTTT,CASSSLMGLGAEKLFF
TRBV3-1/TRBV3-2,TRBJ1-4,NA,TRBD1,TGTGCCAGCTCGGCCGGGACAGGTGAAAAACTGTTTTTT,CASSAGTGEKLFF
TRBV19,TRBJ1-3,NA,NA,TGTGCCAGTAGTATAGCAGGGCCTGGAAACACCATATATTTT,CASSIAGPGNTIYF
TRBV10-3,TRBJ2-1,NA,NA,TGTGCCATCAGGTCGGGGGTGGTAAATAATGAGCAGTTCTTC,CAIRSGVVNNEQFF
TRBV5-1,TRBJ1-1,NA,TRBD1,TGCGCCAGCAGCTCGGACGGGACAGGGAACACTGAAGCTTTCTTT,CASSSDGTGNTEAFF
TRBV11-2,TRBJ1-5,NA,NA,TGTGCCAGCAGCTTAGAACCAGGTCAGCCCCAGCATTTT,CASSLEPGQPQHF
TRBV6-5,TRBJ2-5,few,TRBD2,TGTGCCAGCAGCTTACTAGCGGGGGAATCGGAGACCCAGTACTTC,CASSLLAGESETQYF
TRBV2,TRBJ1-2,NA,NA,TGTGCCAGCAACCATCGGGGTACTATGCTGAGGGGCTACACCTTC,CASNHRGTMLRGYTF